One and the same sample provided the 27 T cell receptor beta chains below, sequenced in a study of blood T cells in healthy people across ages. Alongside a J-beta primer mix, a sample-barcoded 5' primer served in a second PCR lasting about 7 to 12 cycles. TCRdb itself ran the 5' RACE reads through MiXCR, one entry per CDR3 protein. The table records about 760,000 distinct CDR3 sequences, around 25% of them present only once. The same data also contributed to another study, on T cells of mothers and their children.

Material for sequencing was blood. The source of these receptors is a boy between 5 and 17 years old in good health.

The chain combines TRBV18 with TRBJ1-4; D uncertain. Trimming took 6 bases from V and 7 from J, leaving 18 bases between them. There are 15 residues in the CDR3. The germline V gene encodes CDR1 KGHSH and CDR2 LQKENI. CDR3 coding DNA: TGTGCCAGCTCCCCCGGGAGGGCCGAAATTGAAAAACTGTTTTTT. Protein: CASSPGRAEIEKLFF.

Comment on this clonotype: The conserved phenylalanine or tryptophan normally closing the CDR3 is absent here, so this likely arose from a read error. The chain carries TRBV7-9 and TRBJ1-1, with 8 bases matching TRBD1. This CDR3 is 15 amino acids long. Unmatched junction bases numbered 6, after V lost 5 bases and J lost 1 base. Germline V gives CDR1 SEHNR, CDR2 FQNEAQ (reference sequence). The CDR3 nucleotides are TGTGCCAGCAGCCCCACCACAGGGGGGAACACTGAAGCTTTCCTT. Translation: CASSPTTGGNTEAFL.

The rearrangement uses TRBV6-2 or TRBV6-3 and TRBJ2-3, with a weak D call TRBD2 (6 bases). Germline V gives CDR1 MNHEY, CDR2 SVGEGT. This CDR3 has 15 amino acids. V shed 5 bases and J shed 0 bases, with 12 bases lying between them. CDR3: CASSRLDPSTDTQYF. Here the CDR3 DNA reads TGTGCCAGCAGTCGACTAGACCCTAGCACAGATACGCAGTATTTT.

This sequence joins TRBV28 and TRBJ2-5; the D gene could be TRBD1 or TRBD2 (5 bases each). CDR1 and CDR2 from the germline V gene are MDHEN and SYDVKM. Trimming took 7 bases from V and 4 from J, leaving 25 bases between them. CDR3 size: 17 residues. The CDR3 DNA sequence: TGTGCCAGCATTGGGTTGTTGGGACGCAGAAGAGGAGAGACCCAGTACTTC. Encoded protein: CASIGLLGRRRGETQYF.

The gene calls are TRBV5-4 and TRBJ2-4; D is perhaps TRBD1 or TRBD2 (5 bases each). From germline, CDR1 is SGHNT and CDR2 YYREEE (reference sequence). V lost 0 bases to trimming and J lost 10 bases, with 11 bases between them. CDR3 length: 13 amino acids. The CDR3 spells CASSLGGERIQYF. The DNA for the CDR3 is TGTGCCAGCAGCTTGGGAGGGGAAAGGATTCAGTACTTC.

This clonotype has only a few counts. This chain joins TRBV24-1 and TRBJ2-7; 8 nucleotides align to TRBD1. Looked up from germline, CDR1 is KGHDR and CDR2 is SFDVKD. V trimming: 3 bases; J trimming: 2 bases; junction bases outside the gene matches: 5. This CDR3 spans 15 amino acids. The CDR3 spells CATSDPGTGAYEQYF. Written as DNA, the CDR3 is TGTGCCACCAGTGATCCCGGGACAGGCGCCTACGAGCAGTACTTC.

The CDR3: CASSFQIWTAGANVLTF. CDR3 coding DNA: TGTGCCAGCAGTTTCCAAATCTGGACAGCTGGGGCCAACGTCCTGACTTTC. The J gene is TRBJ2-6, the V gene TRBV27; D is perhaps TRBD1 (6 bases). This CDR3 has 17 residues. V was trimmed by 3 bases and J by 2 bases, leaving 14 bases between them. Germline loops: CDR1 MNHEY, CDR2 SMNVEV (reference sequence).

This CDR3 reads CASSLWQANEKLFF. The CDR3 DNA follows: TGCGCCAGCAGCTTGTGGCAGGCTAATGAAAAACTGTTTTTT. The V gene is TRBV5-1, the J gene TRBJ1-4; D not certain. This CDR3 comprises 14 residues. Germline CDR1 and CDR2: SGHRS and YFSETQ. Trimming took off 1 base at V and 3 bases at J, with 7 bases between the two ends.

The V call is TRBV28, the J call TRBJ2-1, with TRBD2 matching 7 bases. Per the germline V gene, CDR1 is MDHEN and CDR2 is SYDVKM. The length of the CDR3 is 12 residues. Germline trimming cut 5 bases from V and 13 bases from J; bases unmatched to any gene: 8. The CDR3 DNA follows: TGTGCCAGCAGTGGGGGGGACGGTCCTCAGTTCTTC. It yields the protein CASSGGDGPQFF. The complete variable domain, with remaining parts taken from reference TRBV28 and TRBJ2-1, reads DVKVTQSSRYLVKRTGEKVFLECVQDMDHENMFWYRQDPGLGLRLIYFSYDVKMKEKGDIPEGYSVSREKKERFSLILESASTNQTSMYLCASSGGDGPQFFGPGTRLTVL.

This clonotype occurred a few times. CDR3 coding DNA: TGTGCCATCAGTGAGAGGACGCTAAATGAAGCTTTCTTT. As protein: CAISERTLNEAFF. The V gene is TRBV10-3, the J gene TRBJ1-1; D uncertain. Germline CDR1 is ENHRY and CDR2 is SYGVKD. This CDR3 spans 13 amino acids. The germline V and J ends were trimmed by 2 bases and 7 bases, with 11 bases remaining between them.

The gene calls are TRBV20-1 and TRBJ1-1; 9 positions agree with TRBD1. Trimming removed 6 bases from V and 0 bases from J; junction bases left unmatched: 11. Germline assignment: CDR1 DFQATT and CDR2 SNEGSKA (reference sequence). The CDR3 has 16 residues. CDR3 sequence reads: CSAVQGAQGLNTEAFF. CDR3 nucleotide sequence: TGCAGTGCGGTACAGGGGGCGCAGGGGCTGAACACTGAAGCTTTCTTT.

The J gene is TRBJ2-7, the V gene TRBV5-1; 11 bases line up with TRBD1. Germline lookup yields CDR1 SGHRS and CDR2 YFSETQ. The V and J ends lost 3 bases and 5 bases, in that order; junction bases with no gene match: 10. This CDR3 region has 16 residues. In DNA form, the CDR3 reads TGCGCCAGCAGCTGGACAGGGGGCGCAGGTGGGAACGAGCAGTACTTC. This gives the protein CASSWTGGAGGNEQYF.

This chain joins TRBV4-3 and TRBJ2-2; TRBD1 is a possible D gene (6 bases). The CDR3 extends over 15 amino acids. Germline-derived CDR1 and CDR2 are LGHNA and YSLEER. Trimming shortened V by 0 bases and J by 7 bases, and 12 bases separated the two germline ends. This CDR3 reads CASSQDQGPSGELFF. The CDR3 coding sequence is TGCGCCAGCAGCCAAGATCAGGGGCCCAGCGGGGAGCTGTTTTTT.

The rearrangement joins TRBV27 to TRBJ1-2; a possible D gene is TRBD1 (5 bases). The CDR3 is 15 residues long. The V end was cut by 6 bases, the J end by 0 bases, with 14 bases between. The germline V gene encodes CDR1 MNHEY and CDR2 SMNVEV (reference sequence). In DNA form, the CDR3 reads TGTGCCAGCAGCCAGGGTCCCACCTCTAACTATGGCTACACCTTC. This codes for CASSQGPTSNYGYTF.

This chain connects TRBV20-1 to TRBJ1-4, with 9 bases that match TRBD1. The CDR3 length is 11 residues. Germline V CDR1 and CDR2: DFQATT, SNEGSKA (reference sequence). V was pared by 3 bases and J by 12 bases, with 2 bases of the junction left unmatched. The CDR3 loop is CSARDRGELFF. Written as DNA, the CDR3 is TGCAGTGCTAGGGACAGGGGTGAACTGTTTTTT.

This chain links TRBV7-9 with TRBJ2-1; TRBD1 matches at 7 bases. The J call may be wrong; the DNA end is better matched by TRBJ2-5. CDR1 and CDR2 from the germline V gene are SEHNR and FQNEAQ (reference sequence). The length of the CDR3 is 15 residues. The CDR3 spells CASSSGQLQKETQYF. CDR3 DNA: TGTGCCAGCAGCTCGGGACAGTTGCAAAAGGAGACCCAGTACTTC.

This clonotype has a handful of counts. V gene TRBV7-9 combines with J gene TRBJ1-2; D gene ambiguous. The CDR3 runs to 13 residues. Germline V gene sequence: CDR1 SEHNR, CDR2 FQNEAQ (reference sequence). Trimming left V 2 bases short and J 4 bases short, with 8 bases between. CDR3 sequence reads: CASSLWRFYGYTF. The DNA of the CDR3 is TGTGCCAGCAGCTTATGGCGATTCTATGGCTACACCTTC.

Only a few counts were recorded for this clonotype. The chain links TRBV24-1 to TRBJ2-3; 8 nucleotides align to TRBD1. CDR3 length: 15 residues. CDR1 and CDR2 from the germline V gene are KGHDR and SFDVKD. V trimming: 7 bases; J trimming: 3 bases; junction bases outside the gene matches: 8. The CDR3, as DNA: TGTGCCACCAGCGACAGGGGTATGTCGACAGATACGCAGTATTTT. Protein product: CATSDRGMSTDTQYF.

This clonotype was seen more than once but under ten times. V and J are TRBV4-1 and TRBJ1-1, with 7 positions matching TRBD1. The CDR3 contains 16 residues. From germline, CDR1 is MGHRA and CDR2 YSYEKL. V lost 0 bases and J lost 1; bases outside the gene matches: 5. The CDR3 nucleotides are TGCGCCAGCAGCCAAGACACTCGGGACAGGAACACTGAAGCTTTCTTT. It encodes CASSQDTRDRNTEAFF.

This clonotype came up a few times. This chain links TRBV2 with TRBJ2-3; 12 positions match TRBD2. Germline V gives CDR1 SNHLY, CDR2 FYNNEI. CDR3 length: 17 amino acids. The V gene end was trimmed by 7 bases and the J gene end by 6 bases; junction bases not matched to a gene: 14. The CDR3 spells CASTGLAGGMYFDTQYF. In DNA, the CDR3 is TGTGCCAGCACAGGCCTAGCGGGAGGGATGTATTTCGATACGCAGTATTTT.

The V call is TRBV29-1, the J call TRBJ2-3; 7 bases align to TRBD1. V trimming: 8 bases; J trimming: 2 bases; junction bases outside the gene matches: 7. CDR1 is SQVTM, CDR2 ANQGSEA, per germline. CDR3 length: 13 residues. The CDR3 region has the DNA TGCAGCTCTGGACAGGAGAACACAGATACGCAGTATTTT. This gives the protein CSSGQENTDTQYF.

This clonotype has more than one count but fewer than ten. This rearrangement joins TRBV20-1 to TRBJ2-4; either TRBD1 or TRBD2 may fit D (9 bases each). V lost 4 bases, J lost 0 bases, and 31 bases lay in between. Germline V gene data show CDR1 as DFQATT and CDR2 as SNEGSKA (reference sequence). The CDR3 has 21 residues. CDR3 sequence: CSAIRQGEHLLAGRAKNIQYF. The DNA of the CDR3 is TGCAGTGCTATTAGACAGGGGGAACACCTACTAGCGGGCAGAGCCAAAAACATTCAGTACTTC.

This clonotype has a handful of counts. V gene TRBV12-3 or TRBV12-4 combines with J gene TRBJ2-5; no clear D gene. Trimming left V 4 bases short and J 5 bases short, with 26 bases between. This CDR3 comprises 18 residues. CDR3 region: CASSYSFKVGTLTETQYF. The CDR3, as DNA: TGTGCCAGCAGTTACAGTTTCAAAGTGGGAACCTTAACGGAGACCCAGTACTTC.

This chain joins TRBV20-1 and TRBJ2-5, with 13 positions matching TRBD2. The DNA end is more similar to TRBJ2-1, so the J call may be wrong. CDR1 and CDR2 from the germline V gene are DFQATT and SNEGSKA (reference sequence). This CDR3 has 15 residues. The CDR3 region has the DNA TGCAGTGCTAGAGATGGGACTAGCGGGATCGATGAGCAGTTCTTC. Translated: CSARDGTSGIDEQFF.

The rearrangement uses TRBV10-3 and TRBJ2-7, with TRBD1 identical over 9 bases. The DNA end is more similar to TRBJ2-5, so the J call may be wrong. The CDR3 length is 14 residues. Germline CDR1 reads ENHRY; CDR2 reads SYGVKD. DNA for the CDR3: TGTGCCATCAGTGACCGGGACAGGGAAGAGACCCAGTACTTC. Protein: CAISDRDREETQYF.

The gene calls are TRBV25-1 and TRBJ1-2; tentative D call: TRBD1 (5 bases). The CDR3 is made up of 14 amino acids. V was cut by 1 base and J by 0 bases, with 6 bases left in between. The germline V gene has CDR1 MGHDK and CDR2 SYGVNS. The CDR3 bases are TGTGCCAGCAGTGAATCGGACACTAACTATGGCTACACCTTC. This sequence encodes CASSESDTNYGYTF.

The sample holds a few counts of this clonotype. The CDR3 here is CASSQGTVFGNTIYF. The CDR3 DNA sequence: TGTGCCAGCAGCCAAGGGACGGTCTTTGGAAACACCATATATTTT. This chain uses TRBV3-1 with TRBJ1-3; no clear D gene. The V and J ends lost 1 base and 3 bases respectively, with 10 bases between them. The length of the CDR3 is 15 residues. CDR1 and CDR2 (germline): LGHDT, YNNKEL (reference sequence).